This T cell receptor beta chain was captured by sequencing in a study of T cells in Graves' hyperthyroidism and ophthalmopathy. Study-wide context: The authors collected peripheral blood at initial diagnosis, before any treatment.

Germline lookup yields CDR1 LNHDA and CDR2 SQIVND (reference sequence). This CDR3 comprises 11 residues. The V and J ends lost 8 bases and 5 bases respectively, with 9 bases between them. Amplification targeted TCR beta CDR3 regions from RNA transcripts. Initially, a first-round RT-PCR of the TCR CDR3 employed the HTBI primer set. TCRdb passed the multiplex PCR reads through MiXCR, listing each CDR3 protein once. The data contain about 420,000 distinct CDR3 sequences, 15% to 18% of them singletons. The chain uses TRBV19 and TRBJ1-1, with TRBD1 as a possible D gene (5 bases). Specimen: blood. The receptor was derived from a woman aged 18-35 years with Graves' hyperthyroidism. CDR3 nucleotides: TGTGCCAGTGATAGGGGAACTGAAGCTTTCTTT. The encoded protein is CASDRGTEAFF.